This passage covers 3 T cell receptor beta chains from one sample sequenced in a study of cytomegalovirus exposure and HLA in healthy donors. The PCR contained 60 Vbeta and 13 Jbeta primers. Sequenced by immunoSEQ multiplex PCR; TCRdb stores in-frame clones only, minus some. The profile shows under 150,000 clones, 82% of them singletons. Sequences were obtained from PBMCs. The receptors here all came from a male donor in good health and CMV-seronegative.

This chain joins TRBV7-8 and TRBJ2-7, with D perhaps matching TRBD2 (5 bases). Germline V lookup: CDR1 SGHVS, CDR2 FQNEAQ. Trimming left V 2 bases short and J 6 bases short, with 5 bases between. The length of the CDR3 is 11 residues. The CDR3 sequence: CASSLSGEQYF. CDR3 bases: TGTGCCAGCAGCTTAAGCGGCGAGCAGTACTTC. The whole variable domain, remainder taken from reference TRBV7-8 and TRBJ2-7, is GAGVSQSPRYKVAKRGQDVALRCDPISGHVSLFWYQQALGQGPEFLTYFQNEAQLDKSGLPSDRFFAERPEGSVSTLKIQRTQQEDSAVYLCASSLSGEQYFGPGTRLTVT.

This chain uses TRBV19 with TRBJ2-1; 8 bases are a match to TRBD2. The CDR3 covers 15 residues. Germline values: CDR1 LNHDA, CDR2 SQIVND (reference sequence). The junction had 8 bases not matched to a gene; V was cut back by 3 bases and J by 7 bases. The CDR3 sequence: CASSIWGLGINEQFF. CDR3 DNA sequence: TGTGCCAGTAGTATTTGGGGACTAGGGATTAATGAGCAGTTCTTC.

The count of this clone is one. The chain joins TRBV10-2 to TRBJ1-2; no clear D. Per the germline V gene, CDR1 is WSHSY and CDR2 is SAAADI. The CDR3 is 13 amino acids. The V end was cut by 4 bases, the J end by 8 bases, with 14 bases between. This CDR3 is CASSAQTLGGYTF. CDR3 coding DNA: TGCGCCAGCAGTGCACAGACCTTAGGCGGCTACACCTTC.